The 32 T cell receptor beta chains in this list originate from one sample, sequenced in a study of cytomegalovirus exposure and HLA in healthy donors. Sequenced by immunoSEQ multiplex PCR; TCRdb stores in-frame clones only, minus some. The sample has about 110,000 clones; approximately 95% are singletons. The sample taken for sequencing was PBMCs. Every receptor here comes from a woman aged 18-29 years in good health and CMV-seronegative.

The gene calls are TRBV7-6 and TRBJ1-1, with D maybe TRBD1 (6 bases). The germline V gene has CDR1 SGHVS and CDR2 FNYEAQ. Trimming removed 5 bases from V and 5 bases from J, with 15 bases in between. This CDR3 spans 14 amino acids. CDR3 in DNA: TGTGCCAGCAGCCGTCGGGAGGGGGAGACTGAAGCTTTCTTT. It codes for CASSRREGETEAFF.

This chain joins TRBV5-4 and TRBJ2-5; 10 positions agree with TRBD1. The V gene's germline CDR1 is SGHNT and CDR2 YYREEE (reference sequence). The ends lost 4 bases at V and 3 bases at J; junction bases unmatched: 12. CDR3 length: 17 amino acids. The CDR3 is CASSQNGQGEEEETQYF. The CDR3 DNA sequence: TGTGCCAGCAGCCAAAACGGACAGGGGGAAGAGGAAGAGACCCAGTACTTC. Together with reference TRBV5-4 and TRBJ2-5, the CDR3 gives the full variable domain: ETGVTQSPTHLIKTRGQQVTLRCSSQSGHNTVSWYQQALGQGPQFIFQYYREEENGRGNFPPRFSGLQFPNYSSELNVNALELDDSALYLCASSQNGQGEEEETQYFGPGTRLLVL.

The chain employs TRBV27 and TRBJ1-2; the match to TRBD1 covers 8 bases. This CDR3 region has 14 residues. J gave up 4 bases and V 6 bases, and 7 bases lay outside the gene matches. Looked up from germline, CDR1 is MNHEY and CDR2 is SMNVEV (reference sequence). The CDR3 nucleotides read TGTGCCAGCAGCCCGACAGGGGCGGGCTATGGCTACACCTTC. Its translation is CASSPTGAGYGYTF.

V usage is TRBV28 and J usage is TRBJ2-7, with a tentative D call TRBD2 (6 bases). Trimming removed 6 bases at V and 2 bases at J, with 14 bases between. The germline CDR1 and CDR2 sequences are MDHEN and SYDVKM. The CDR3 has 14 residues. CDR3 in DNA: TGTGCCAGCAGCCGACGGGGGATCCCCTACGAGCAGTACTTC. This encodes CASSRRGIPYEQYF.

This chain uses TRBV7-2 with TRBJ1-6; no clear D gene. The germline gives CDR1 SGHTA, CDR2 FQGNSA. V shed 1 base and J shed 8 bases, with 9 bases lying between them. This CDR3 contains 14 residues. The DNA for the CDR3 is TGTGCCAGCAGCTTAGACGGGAGGGATTCACCCCTCCACTTT. Amino acids: CASSLDGRDSPLHF. The full variable domain, its missing parts supplied by reference TRBV7-2 and TRBJ1-6, is GAGVSQSPSNKVTEKGKDVELRCDPISGHTALYWYRQSLGQGLEFLIYFQGNSAPDKSGLPSDRFSAERTGGSVSTLTIQRTQQEDSAVYLCASSLDGRDSPLHFGNGTRLTVT.

The V call is TRBV28, the J call TRBJ2-1, with 11 bases aligning to TRBD2. The junction had 16 bases not matched to a gene; V was cut back by 7 bases and J by 8 bases. Germline CDR1 MDHEN, CDR2 SYDVKM. The CDR3 is made up of 17 amino acids. DNA of the CDR3: TGTGCCAGCAAAAGGGGCCCGACTAAACTAGCGGGGGATGAGCAGTTCTTC. Amino acid sequence: CASKRGPTKLAGDEQFF.

This clone has just a few counts. The rearrangement joins TRBV27 to TRBJ2-7; D is possibly TRBD1 (5 bases). The CDR3 sequence is 15 residues long. V dropped 8 bases and J dropped 1 base, with 18 bases sitting between them. Germline CDR1 is MNHEY and CDR2 is SMNVEV (reference sequence). The CDR3 loop reads CASDGATVQSYEQYF. The DNA of the CDR3 is TGTGCCAGCGATGGGGCGACAGTCCAATCCTACGAGCAGTACTTC.

This clone came up once. The chain is built from TRBV30 and TRBJ1-1; D ambiguous. The CDR3 length is 13 residues. The germline gives CDR1 GTSNPN, CDR2 SVGIG (reference sequence). The V end was cut by 3 bases, the J end by 1 base, with 9 bases between. The CDR3 reads CAWSEGANTEAFF. The CDR3 nucleotides are TGTGCCTGGAGCGAGGGAGCGAACACTGAAGCTTTCTTT.

The CDR3 spells CASSSGGASGGLQADTQYF. CDR3 DNA: TGTGCCAGCAGCTCGGGGGGGGCTAGCGGGGGCCTACAAGCTGATACGCAGTATTTT. The chain employs TRBV9 and TRBJ2-3; TRBD2 matches at 10 bases. The CDR3 is 19 residues long. Unmatched junction bases numbered 20, after V lost 4 bases and J lost 6 bases. Germline CDR1 reads SGDLS; CDR2 reads YYNGEE.

The chain joins TRBV27 to TRBJ2-1; 8 positions match TRBD2. Trimming took 2 bases from V and 7 from J; bases not matched to a gene: 7. CDR1 is MNHEY, CDR2 SMNVEV, per germline (reference sequence). The CDR3 extends over 15 amino acids. The CDR3 DNA sequence: TGTGCCAGCAGTTTAGTGGCGGGGGGCAGGAATGAGCAGTTCTTC. Translation: CASSLVAGGRNEQFF.

The chain has TRBV7-5 and TRBJ2-7; the D segment call TRBD2 is taken from the table without a DNA check. TRBV7-5 is a pseudogene locus. There are 14 residues in the CDR3. CDR3 sequence reads: CARSSGLAGGEQYF. Here the CDR3 DNA reads TGTGCCAGAAGCTCGGGACTAGCGGGGGGCGAGCAGTACTTC.

This clone is a singleton in its sample. This chain uses TRBV4-1 with TRBJ1-2; unclear D gene. V was pared by 1 base and J by 5 bases, with 8 bases between. Germline assignment: CDR1 MGHRA and CDR2 YSYEKL. CDR3 size: 13 residues. Written as DNA, the CDR3 is TGCGCCAGCAGCCAAGGGTCCGGGTATGGCTACACCTTC. Translated: CASSQGSGYGYTF.

This chain connects TRBV6-5 to TRBJ2-7; a weak D match, TRBD1 (6 bases). This CDR3 has 11 amino acids. The germline V gene encodes CDR1 MNHEY and CDR2 SVGAGI. Trimming left V 9 bases short and J 4 bases short, with 10 bases between. This CDR3 reads CARSTGYEQYF. In nucleotides, the CDR3 is TGTGCCAGATCGACAGGTTACGAGCAGTACTTC.

The chain combines TRBV6-1 with TRBJ2-2, with D possibly matching TRBD2 (5 bases). Deletions cut 6 bases from V and 2 bases from J, with 7 bases between. CDR1 is MNHNS and CDR2 is SASEGT in the germline V gene. The length of the CDR3 is 13 residues. The CDR3 region is CASREGNTGELFF. The CDR3 DNA reads TGTGCCAGCAGAGAGGGCAACACCGGGGAGCTGTTTTTT.

The chain carries TRBV7-9 and TRBJ1-2, with D maybe TRBD1 (5 bases). This CDR3 has 13 amino acids. V lost 6 bases and J lost 4, with 12 bases in between. CDR1 and CDR2 (germline): SEHNR, FQNEAQ (reference sequence). CDR3 in DNA: TGTGCCAGCAGAGCGCCAGGGATCTATGGCTACACCTTC. Protein: CASRAPGIYGYTF. Based on the CDR3 plus reference TRBV7-9 and TRBJ1-2, the full variable domain is DTGVSQNPRHKITKRGQNVTFRCDPISEHNRLYWYRQTLGQGPEFLTYFQNEAQLEKSRLLSDRFSAERPKGSFSTLEIQRTEQGDSAMYLCASRAPGIYGYTFGSGTRLTVV.

The chain has TRBV19 and TRBJ1-1, with TRBD1 matching 11 bases. The CDR3 has 16 residues. The ends lost 3 bases at V and 0 bases at J; junction bases unmatched: 3. Germline V gene lookup returns CDR1 LNHDA and CDR2 SQIVND (reference sequence). CDR3 sequence (DNA): TGTGCCAGTAGTATTGGACAGGGGGCTATGAACACTGAAGCTTTCTTT. Translation gives CASSIGQGAMNTEAFF.

CDR3 residues: CSGLGGTLNTEAFF. In DNA form, the CDR3 reads TGCAGCGGCCTCGGGGGGACTTTGAACACTGAAGCTTTCTTT. The chain joins TRBV29-1 to TRBJ1-1; perhaps TRBD1 as D (5 bases). V shed 7 bases and J shed 0 bases, with 15 bases lying between them. This CDR3 comprises 14 residues. Germline CDR1 is SQVTM and CDR2 is ANQGSEA.

J is TRBJ2-1 and V is TRBV2, with D possibly TRBD2 on 5 matching bases. The CDR3 loop spans 13 amino acids. The germline gives CDR1 SNHLY, CDR2 FYNNEI. The V and J ends lost 6 bases and 7 bases respectively, with 13 bases between them. The CDR3 reads CASRKDSINEQFF. The CDR3 bases are TGTGCCAGCAGGAAGGACTCAATTAATGAGCAGTTCTTC.

This clone was picked up one time. This chain's CDR3 is CASSLVPGEGTGELFF. As DNA, the CDR3 is TGCGCCAGCAGCTTGGTTCCGGGGGAGGGCACCGGGGAGCTGTTTTTT. The chain combines TRBV5-1 with TRBJ2-2, with 7 bases matching TRBD2. The CDR3 runs to 16 residues. Unmatched junction bases numbered 6, after V lost 0 bases and J lost 4 bases. From germline, CDR1 is SGHRS and CDR2 YFSETQ.

This clone was observed a few times. The chain uses TRBV7-2 and TRBJ1-2, with a weak D call TRBD1 (5 bases). The V and J ends lost 0 bases and 3 bases respectively, with 11 bases between them. This CDR3 spans 15 amino acids. The V gene's germline CDR1 is SGHTA and CDR2 FQGNSA. CDR3 loop: CASSLAGGRDYGYTF. CDR3 DNA sequence: TGTGCCAGCAGCTTAGCGGGGGGACGTGACTATGGCTACACCTTC.

V usage is TRBV7-2 and J usage is TRBJ2-1, with 10 nucleotides matching TRBD1. Germline CDR1 and CDR2: SGHTA and FQGNSA. With 4 bases clipped from V and 7 bases from J, the junction kept 10 bases outside the gene matches. This CDR3 is built from 16 residues. This CDR3 is CASSSISGTGANEQFF. The CDR3 coding sequence is TGTGCCAGCAGCTCCATTTCCGGGACAGGGGCGAATGAGCAGTTCTTC.

This chain uses TRBV5-1 with TRBJ2-7; tentative D call: TRBD1 (6 bases). Germline CDR1 reads SGHRS; CDR2 reads YFSETQ. This CDR3 has 14 amino acids. Trimming took 2 bases from V and 6 from J, leaving 15 bases between them. The CDR3 coding sequence is TGCGCCAGCAGCTTTAGACAGGTCGGTAGCGAGCAGTACTTC. Translating it yields CASSFRQVGSEQYF.

The V gene is TRBV7-9, the J gene TRBJ2-1, with D perhaps TRBD1 (5 bases). Germline V gene sequence: CDR1 SEHNR, CDR2 FQNEAQ (reference sequence). V gave up 4 bases and J gave up 5 bases, with 21 bases separating them. This CDR3 has 17 residues. CDR3 sequence (DNA): TGTGCCAGCAGCTCAGAATTTTCAGGGAAGTGGGACAATGAGCAGTTCTTC. It specifies CASSSEFSGKWDNEQFF.

The rearrangement uses TRBV25-1 and TRBJ2-5; D gene uncertain. The CDR3 is made up of 11 amino acids. Trimming took off 5 bases at V and 5 bases at J, with 6 bases between the two ends. Germline assignment: CDR1 MGHDK and CDR2 SYGVNS. As DNA, the CDR3 is TGTGCCAGCAGTACATGGGAGACCCAGTACTTC. Amino acids: CASSTWETQYF.

The CDR3 DNA sequence: TGTGCCTGGAGCCTAGGTGGGAACACTGAAGCTTTCTTT. It translates to CAWSLGGNTEAFF. The chain uses TRBV30 and TRBJ1-1; D not resolved. Trimming cost V 3 bases and J 1 base, with 9 bases left between them. The germline V gene has CDR1 GTSNPN and CDR2 SVGIG (reference sequence). CDR3 length equals 13 residues.

The chain uses TRBV2 and TRBJ2-6; a weak D match, TRBD1 (5 bases). CDR3 length equals 15 residues. Deletions cut 2 bases from V and 2 bases from J, with 7 bases between. Looked up from germline, CDR1 is SNHLY and CDR2 is FYNNEI. This CDR3 reads CASSEQGAGANVLTF. CDR3 nucleotide sequence: TGTGCCAGCAGTGAACAAGGGGCTGGGGCCAACGTCCTGACTTTC.

The chain carries TRBV5-6 and TRBJ2-7; D is undetermined. The CDR3 consists of 16 residues. Looked up from germline, CDR1 is SGHDT and CDR2 is YYEEEE. V lost 0 bases and J 0 bases, leaving 13 bases between the germline ends. The CDR3 spells CASSLGIGGASYEQYF. In DNA form, the CDR3 reads TGTGCCAGCAGCTTGGGTATCGGCGGTGCCTCCTACGAGCAGTACTTC.

The chain has TRBV27 and TRBJ2-7, with TRBD1 as a possible D gene (6 bases). CDR1 is MNHEY, CDR2 SMNVEV, per germline (reference sequence). The CDR3 covers 16 residues. V shed 4 bases and J shed 0 bases, with 16 bases lying between them. Written as DNA, the CDR3 is TGTGCCAGCAGTTCCAAATCCCCCAGGGGCTCCTACGAGCAGTACTTC. It yields the protein CASSSKSPRGSYEQYF.

The V call is TRBV7-9, the J call TRBJ2-5; 8 bases match TRBD1. Germline lookup yields CDR1 SEHNR and CDR2 FQNEAQ (reference sequence). The CDR3 has 16 residues. The V and J ends lost 5 bases and 1 base, in that order; junction bases with no gene match: 9. CDR3 sequence reads: CASSPNRGKVQETQYF. CDR3 in DNA: TGTGCCAGCAGCCCAAACAGGGGGAAGGTCCAAGAGACCCAGTACTTC.

The chain combines TRBV29-1 with TRBJ2-7; 11 bases line up with TRBD1. This CDR3 comprises 12 residues. Germline-derived CDR1 and CDR2 are SQVTM and ANQGSEA. With V trimmed by 2 bases and J by 12 bases, 6 bases remained unmatched. The CDR3 bases are TGCAGCGTTGAAAAGGGACAGGGGGGGCTGTACTTC. Translated, it gives CSVEKGQGGLYF.

The chain joins TRBV4-3 to TRBJ1-1; D perhaps matches TRBD1 (5 bases). The CDR3 spans 15 residues. With 2 bases removed from V and 1 base from J, the gap between germline ends came to 11 bases. Germline lookup yields CDR1 LGHNA and CDR2 YSLEER. The CDR3 region has the DNA TGCGCCAGCAGCCAAAGGGGTCTGGGGAACACTGAAGCTTTCTTT. Amino acid sequence: CASSQRGLGNTEAFF.

V and J are TRBV4-2 and TRBJ2-5; tentatively, D is TRBD1 (5 bases). Germline V CDR1 and CDR2: LGHNA, YNFKEQ. The V and J ends lost 0 bases and 5 bases respectively, with 7 bases between them. The CDR3 extends over 13 amino acids. The CDR3 region is CASSQEGRETQYF. CDR3 DNA: TGTGCCAGCAGCCAAGAGGGGCGGGAGACCCAGTACTTC.